This TCR beta chain was identified during a study of beta chain bispecific antibodies for T cell cancers. Study-level background: Surviving healthy donor T cells from leukemia-line and bispecific antibody cocultures were TRBV-sequenced for family depletion. HPB-ALL carried surface TRBV5-5, while Jurkat carried TRBV12-3. Study-wide results and limits: Versus anti-CD19, anti-TRBV12 exposure cut the TRBV12-3 share of TRBV signal by just over 97%. The leukemia cells, rather than normal T cells, gave most of the targeted TRBV signal. Anti-TRBV5-5 antibody staining may include highly similar TRBV5-6 cells.

T cells were expanded from blood mononuclear cells for 3 to 4 days with anti-CD3 OKT3 or CD3/CD28 beads. CDR3 size: 16 residues. The V and J ends lost 6 bases and 6 bases, in that order; junction bases with no gene match: 10. This clonotype was recorded many times. Its antigen is not identified. TCRdb analysed the 5' RACE reads with MiXCR anew, one entry per CDR3 protein. The table shows around 8,600 distinct CDR3 sequences, with 2.2% occurring only once. J is TRBJ1-5 and V is TRBV12-3 or TRBV12-4; the match to TRBD1 covers 11 bases. The material was T cells from a healthy donor cultured with Jurkat leukemia cells, obtained from a culture containing an anti-CD19 bispecific antibody. The clonotype comes from a human donor in good health. Some clones in this sample may be carry-over from other donors' samples. CDR3: CASSPGQGASRQPQHF. For the CDR3, the DNA is TGTGCCAGCAGCCCCGGACAGGGGGCTAGTCGTCAGCCCCAGCATTTT.